The rows below give T cell receptor beta chains drawn from one sample of a study of cytomegalovirus exposure and HLA in healthy donors. The data were produced by immunoSEQ multiplex PCR, yet TCRdb's version contains in-frame clones alone and is incomplete. The sample holds approximately 290,000 clones, 75% to 85% seen once. The material sequenced was PBMCs. Receptors originate from a girl aged 2-10 years in good health and CMV-seronegative. The CDR3 runs from the conserved cysteine through the conserved F or W. A D gene is named only where the DNA matches it firmly. Some rows mark clone size as missing; the rest say once, few, many or name a class of expanded clone.

j_call clone_size d_call v_call cdr3_aa cdr3_nt
TRBJ2-6 NA NA TRBV9 CASTNYSGANVLTF TGTGCCAGCACCAACTACTCCGGGGCCAACGTCCTGACTTTC
TRBJ2-1 NA TRBD2 TRBV5-1 CASSPGLAGVLYNEQFF TGCGCCAGCAGCCCGGGACTAGCGGGAGTCTTGTACAATGAGCAGTTCTTC
TRBJ1-5 NA NA TRBV29-1 CSVVAGDSNQPQHF TGCAGCGTTGTGGCAGGGGATAGCAATCAGCCCCAGCATTTT
TRBJ2-1 once TRBD2 TRBV30 CAWSVLAGGNEQFF TGTGCCTGGAGTGTACTAGCGGGAGGTAATGAGCAGTTCTTC
TRBJ2-7 once TRBD1 TRBV5-1 CASSLTTGGYEQYF TGCGCCAGCAGCTTGACGACAGGGGGCTACGAGCAGTACTTC
TRBJ1-5 NA TRBD1 TRBV30 CAWSVIGGGQPQHF TGTGCCTGGAGTGTCATAGGGGGCGGACAGCCCCAGCATTTT
TRBJ2-3 once TRBD2 TRBV6-6 CASISGTSGGTDTQYF TGTGCCAGCATATCCGGGACTAGCGGGGGCACAGATACGCAGTATTTT
TRBJ1-1 NA NA TRBV7-6 CASSLATSGGDTEAFF TGTGCCAGCAGCTTAGCGACTTCGGGGGGGGACACTGAAGCTTTCTTT
TRBJ2-5 NA NA TRBV10-3 CAIRSQEQETQYF TGTGCCATCAGATCACAAGAACAAGAGACCCAGTACTTC
TRBJ2-2 NA NA TRBV11-3 CASSLRGQGSPGELFF TGTGCCAGCAGCTTGCGAGGGCAGGGGTCACCCGGGGAGCTGTTTTTT
TRBJ2-5 NA NA TRBV7-9 CVSSLALANRMKPGTQYF TGTGTCAGCAGCTTAGCCCTAGCAAACCGAATGAAACCGGGGACCCAGTACTTC
TRBJ2-1 NA TRBD1 TRBV28 CASSSTGTGIHEQFF TGTGCCAGCAGTTCCACCGGGACAGGGATCCATGAGCAGTTCTTC
TRBJ2-3 NA TRBD2 TRBV7-8 CASSLATGGKDF TGTGCCAGCAGCTTAGCGACGGGAGGGAAGGATTTT
TRBJ2-1 NA NA TRBV25-1 CASSTTGEQFF TGTGCCAGCAGTACTACAGGGGAGCAGTTCTTC
TRBJ1-5 NA NA TRBV19 CASSIGTLQPQHF TGTGCCAGTAGTATCGGGACACTTCAGCCCCAGCATTTT
TRBJ2-7 few TRBD2 TRBV13 CASSLKPLAAREGTYEQYF TGTGCCAGCAGCTTAAAGCCGCTAGCGGCTAGGGAGGGTACCTACGAGCAGTACTTC
TRBJ2-7 NA TRBD2 TRBV28 CASSFRLAGLRAQYF TGTGCCAGCAGCTTTCGTCTAGCGGGACTACGAGCGCAGTACTTC
TRBJ1-4 NA NA TRBV7-6 CASSLARRRNEKLFF TGTGCCAGCAGCTTAGCGAGGCGGAGAAATGAAAAACTGTTTTTT
TRBJ2-7 NA NA TRBV12-2 CASRPESANEQYF TGTGCAAGTCGACCGGAGAGCGCCAACGAGCAGTACTTC
TRBJ2-7 NA TRBD1 TRBV7-3 CASSPGTGPSYEQYF TGTGCCAGCAGCCCCGGGACAGGGCCAAGCTACGAGCAGTACTTC
TRBJ1-4 few NA TRBV19 CASSRKEGWEKLFF TGTGCCAGCTCAAGAAAGGAGGGCTGGGAAAAACTGTTTTTT
TRBJ1-2 NA TRBD1 TRBV5-1 CASSPTGGVNYGYTF TGCGCCAGCAGCCCGACAGGGGGGGTTAACTATGGCTACACCTTC
TRBJ2-1 NA TRBD1 TRBV5-1 CASSPGQGVNEQFF TGCGCCAGCAGTCCGGGACAGGGTGTCAATGAGCAGTTCTTC
TRBJ1-2 NA NA TRBV27 CASSSANRDYGYTF TGTGCCAGCAGTTCCGCGAACAGGGATTATGGCTACACCTTC
TRBJ2-7 NA TRBD2 TRBV11-1 CASRGTSGRYSSYEQYF TGTGCCAGCAGAGGGACTAGCGGGAGATACTCCTCCTACGAGCAGTACTTC
TRBJ2-2 few NA TRBV4-1 CASSPLVPTGELFF TGCGCCAGCAGCCCCCTCGTCCCTACCGGGGAGCTGTTTTTT
TRBJ1-1 NA NA TRBV5-1 CASSPEGAEGTEAFF TGCGCCAGCAGCCCGGAAGGGGCGGAGGGCACTGAAGCTTTCTTT
TRBJ2-3 NA NA TRBV9 CASSVEPLTDTQYF TGTGCCAGCAGCGTAGAGCCCTTGACAGATACGCAGTATTTT
TRBJ1-2 NA NA TRBV28 CASSLIGTFNYGYTF TGTGCCAGCAGTTTAATTGGGACATTTAACTATGGCTACACCTTC
TRBJ2-1 NA TRBD2 TRBV5-1 CASSPLKREIPYNEQFF TGCGCCAGCAGCCCTCTTAAGCGGGAGATCCCCTACAATGAGCAGTTCTTC
TRBJ2-2 NA TRBD2 TRBV11-2 CASSRTPRRGGVTGELFF TGTGCCAGCAGCAGAACCCCCCGGCGGGGGGGCGTCACCGGGGAGCTGTTTTTT
TRBJ2-3 NA TRBD2 TRBV9 CASSVARRGGATDTQYF TGTGCCAGCAGCGTCGCCCGCCGGGGGGGGGCCACAGATACGCAGTATTTT
TRBJ2-6 NA NA TRBV29-1 CSVGRGSSGANVLTF TGCAGCGTTGGACGGGGGAGCTCTGGGGCCAACGTCCTGACTTTC
TRBJ1-5 once NA TRBV21-1 CASSGTGTYSNQPQHF TGTGCCAGCAGTGGGACTGGGACTTATAGCAATCAGCCCCAGCATTTT
TRBJ2-7 NA NA TRBV9 CASSALPAGEQYF TGTGCCAGCAGCGCACTTCCTGCGGGCGAGCAGTACTTC
TRBJ1-5 NA TRBD1 TRBV2 CASLKEGGLAYSNQPQHF TGTGCCAGCCTTAAGGAAGGGGGCCTGGCGTATAGCAATCAGCCCCAGCATTTT
TRBJ2-7 NA TRBD2 TRBV11-2 CASTTSGSYEQYF TGTGCCAGCACCACTAGCGGCAGCTACGAGCAGTACTTC
TRBJ1-2 NA NA TRBV19 CASSYSNYGYTF TGTGCCAGTAGTTATAGTAACTATGGCTACACCTTC
TRBJ2-7 few NA TRBV29-1 CSVGPTPGSYEQYF TGCAGCGTTGGACCCACCCCAGGGTCCTACGAGCAGTACTTC
TRBJ2-7 NA TRBD1 TRBV11-1 CASRIRDRPYEQYF TGTGCCAGCAGAATACGGGACAGGCCCTACGAGCAGTACTTC
TRBJ2-7 NA TRBD2 TRBV4-2 CASNPGLGQSEQYF TGTGCCAGCAACCCGGGACTAGGCCAATCCGAGCAGTACTTC
TRBJ2-3 NA NA TRBV18 CASSPHSRGPGDTDTQYF TGTGCCAGCTCACCACATTCCCGGGGCCCGGGGGACACAGATACGCAGTATTTT
TRBJ1-6 NA NA TRBV5-1 CASSPQSNSPLHF TGCGCCAGCAGCCCGCAGTCCAATTCACCCCTCCACTTT
TRBJ2-3 once TRBD2 TRBV10-1 CASSNLAEATDTQYF TGCGCCAGCAGTAACCTAGCGGAGGCCACAGATACGCAGTATTTT
TRBJ2-3 NA TRBD2 TRBV11-2 CASSLVFFRGGGSTDTQYF TGTGCCAGCAGCTTAGTGTTCTTTAGGGGCGGGGGAAGCACAGATACGCAGTATTTT
TRBJ2-1 NA TRBD2 TRBV6-1 CASKGLVGYNEQFF TGTGCCAGCAAGGGACTAGTTGGGTACAATGAGCAGTTCTTC
TRBJ1-4 NA NA TRBV27 CASSRHPGVSTNEKLFF TGTGCCAGCAGTAGACACCCAGGGGTATCAACTAATGAAAAACTGTTTTTT
TRBJ1-1 NA NA TRBV9 CASSVVEGNTEAFF TGTGCCAGCAGCGTAGTTGAGGGGAACACTGAAGCTTTCTTT